Sequencing of this T cell receptor beta chain was carried out in a study of T cell responses to AZD1222 COVID-19 vaccine. V shed 4 bases and J shed 7 bases, with 18 bases lying between them. CDR3 size: 15 residues. Germline CDR1 LGHDT, CDR2 YNNKEL (reference sequence). This clone is a singleton in its sample. The antigen is not known. Findings and limits, study-wide: Among the donors, most were white British and more were female, and clonal diversity was possibly underestimated.

Sequenced by immunoSEQ multiplex PCR; TCRdb stores in-frame clones only, minus some. The sample holds roughly 99,000 clones, under 95% seen once. The sequencing here drew on peripheral blood, taken on day 0 of AZD1222 vaccination. The sequence came from an adult in good health. This chain connects TRBV3-1 (or the pseudogene TRBV3-2) to TRBJ2-3; a possible D gene is TRBD2 (6 bases). CDR3 nucleotide sequence: TGTGCCAGCAGCCTGACCGGGACTGGTTATAATACGCAGTATTTT. Translated: CASSLTGTGYNTQYF.